Listed below are T cell receptor beta chains from one sample, sequenced in a study of memory CD4+ T cells and cytomegalovirus serostatus. Assay used: immunoSEQ multiplex PCR; TCRdb lists only in-frame clones, some missing. The table includes over 35,000 clones, about 73% detected once. Sequenced material: memory CD4+ T cells from blood. The receptors derive from an adult in good health and CMV-seronegative. The CDR3 runs from the conserved cysteine through the conserved F or W. The D gene is left open where the match is weak. For some rows the clone size is stated as once, few or many, or as a class when expanded; others skip it.

size,J,V,D,CDR3,DNA
medium-sized,TRBJ1-4,TRBV2,TRBD1,CASSGDSKKLFF,TGTGCCAGCAGCGGGGACAGCAAAAAACTGTTTTTT
-,TRBJ1-1,TRBV28,TRBD1,CASSLRQGTGFQFLLMNTEAFF,TGTGCCAGCAGTTTACGGCAGGGGACAGGGTTTCAATTCCTTCTTATGAACACTGAAGCTTTCTTT
-,TRBJ2-7,TRBV27,-,CASSPRAGGYEQYF,TGTGCCAGCAGCCCCAGGGCCGGGGGCTACGAGCAGTACTTC
-,TRBJ2-7,TRBV28,TRBD2,CASSLLLAGASYEQYF,TGTGCCAGCAGTTTGCTCCTAGCGGGGGCCAGCTACGAGCAGTACTTC
-,TRBJ1-4,TRBV5-1,-,CASSPRRVGEKLFF,TGCGCCAGCAGCCCTCGCAGGGTGGGTGAAAAACTGTTTTTT
-,TRBJ2-1,TRBV19,TRBD2,CATRRTSGGPVGEQFF,TGTGCCACTCGCCGGACTAGCGGGGGGCCGGTTGGCGAGCAGTTCTTC
once,TRBJ2-2,TRBV5-4,-,CASSSRTANTGELFF,TGTGCCAGCAGCTCCCGGACGGCGAACACCGGGGAGCTGTTTTTT
-,TRBJ2-5,TRBV30,-,CAWSSGTQETQYF,TGTGCCTGGAGCTCCGGGACCCAAGAGACCCAGTACTTC
-,TRBJ1-2,TRBV6-6,-,CASSYEGGGGYTF,TGTGCCAGCAGTTACGAGGGGGGGGGTGGCTACACCTTC
-,TRBJ2-1,TRBV11-2,-,CASSAPRIGNEQFF,TGTGCCAGCAGCGCACCTAGAATCGGGAATGAGCAGTTCTTC
-,TRBJ2-7,TRBV5-1,-,CASSLEGLDQQYF,TGCGCCAGCAGCTTGGAGGGTCTGGACCAGCAGTACTTC
-,TRBJ1-1,TRBV6-5,-,CASSYKWNTEAFF,TGTGCCAGCAGTTATAAGTGGAACACTGAAGCTTTCTTT
-,TRBJ2-5,TRBV4-2,TRBD2,CASSPGLAEETQYF,TGTGCCAGCAGCCCGGGACTAGCGGAAGAGACCCAGTACTTC
-,TRBJ1-3,TRBV14,-,CASSQAVGTGNTIYF,TGTGCCAGCAGCCAAGCGGTAGGGACTGGAAACACCATATATTTT
-,TRBJ2-7,TRBV28,TRBD1,CASSLLGRGQPYEQYF,TGTGCCAGCAGTTTACTTGGTAGGGGGCAGCCCTACGAGCAGTACTTC
-,TRBJ2-2,TRBV21-1,-,CASSKAMRGTGELFF,TGTGCCAGCAGCAAAGCGATGAGGGGGACCGGGGAGCTGTTTTTT
-,TRBJ1-4,TRBV18,-,CASSSFPGEEKLFF,TGTGCCAGCTCTTCTTTCCCGGGAGAGGAAAAACTGTTTTTT
-,TRBJ1-5,TRBV27,-,CASTSLGGRSQPQHF,TGTGCCAGCACTTCCCTCGGGGGGCGAAGTCAGCCCCAGCATTTT
-,TRBJ2-7,TRBV23-1,-,CASSRDEQYF,TGCGCCAGCAGCAGGGACGAGCAGTACTTC
once,TRBJ1-1,TRBV9,-,CASSVTGNTEAFF,TGTGCCAGCAGCGTGACAGGGAACACTGAAGCTTTCTTT
-,TRBJ1-2,TRBV6-1,-,CASSEARHTGYTF,TGTGCCAGCAGTGAAGCGCGTCATACCGGCTACACCTTC
-,TRBJ2-3,TRBV30,-,CAWSVGGATDTQYF,TGTGCCTGGAGTGTAGGCGGGGCGACAGATACGCAGTATTTT
-,TRBJ2-1,TRBV4-1,-,CASSQLFTGSGEQFF,TGCGCCAGCAGCCAGTTATTTACAGGTTCCGGCGAGCAGTTCTTC
-,TRBJ1-2,TRBV5-4,-,CASSLANRVYGYTF,TGTGCCAGCAGCCTGGCCAACAGGGTCTATGGCTACACCTTC
-,TRBJ1-5,TRBV6-5,-,CASRPRGSNQPQHF,TGTGCCAGCAGACCCAGGGGAAGCAATCAGCCCCAGCATTTT
few,TRBJ1-5,TRBV4-1,TRBD1,CASSLRDRGDSSNQPQHF,TGCGCCAGCAGTCTCCGGGACAGGGGCGACTCTAGCAATCAGCCCCAGCATTTT
once,TRBJ1-4,TRBV28,-,CASRWGGEKLFF,TGTGCCAGCAGATGGGGGGGGGAAAAACTGTTTTTT
-,TRBJ2-7,TRBV5-6,-,CASSFQVYEQYF,TGTGCCAGCAGCTTTCAGGTGTACGAGCAGTACTTC
-,TRBJ1-4,TRBV5-1,TRBD1,CASSLGRGLYNEKLFF,TGCGCCAGCAGCTTGGGCAGGGGGCTGTATAATGAAAAACTGTTTTTT
-,TRBJ2-5,TRBV9,-,CASSGGDPDQETQYF,TGTGCCAGCAGCGGGGGGGACCCCGACCAAGAGACCCAGTACTTC
-,TRBJ2-3,TRBV5-4,TRBD1,CAGGTGGFLVTQYF,TGTGCCGGGGGGACAGGGGGCTTTTTAGTGACGCAGTATTTT
-,TRBJ1-2,TRBV5-4,-,CASSLGLQLVRDLYGYTF,TGTGCCAGCAGCTTGGGGCTACAATTGGTCAGAGATTTGTATGGCTACACCTTC
-,TRBJ1-5,TRBV7-6,-,CASSLGINQPQHF,TGTGCCAGCAGCTTGGGCATAAATCAGCCCCAGCATTTT
-,TRBJ1-5,TRBV7-2,TRBD1,CASSSDRDQPQHF,TGTGCCAGCAGCTCCGACAGGGATCAGCCCCAGCATTTT
-,TRBJ2-3,TRBV11-3,TRBD1,CASSSGQSGTDTQYF,TGTGCCAGCAGCTCGGGACAGTCTGGCACAGATACGCAGTATTTT
-,TRBJ2-3,TRBV7-2,TRBD2,CASSTGLAGVGDTQYF,TGTGCCAGCAGTACAGGGCTAGCGGGGGTGGGAGATACGCAGTATTTT
few,TRBJ2-1,TRBV11-1,-,CASSLHHEQFF,TGTGCCAGCAGCTTACACCATGAGCAGTTCTTC
-,TRBJ1-2,TRBV5-6,TRBD1,CASSIRDRVTYGYTF,TGTGCCAGCAGCATCCGGGACAGGGTGACCTATGGCTACACCTTC
-,TRBJ1-6,TRBV6-4,-,CASSDTYNSPLHF,TGTGCCAGCAGTGACACCTATAATTCACCCCTCCACTTT
-,TRBJ1-5,TRBV30,-,CAWSGGYEQPQHF,TGTGCCTGGAGTGGGGGGTATGAACAGCCCCAGCATTTT
-,TRBJ1-2,TRBV19,TRBD1,CASLGQVYTF,TGTGCCAGCCTCGGACAGGTCTACACCTTC
-,TRBJ1-2,TRBV5-5,TRBD1,CASSSRGQGVIYGYTF,TGTGCCAGCAGCTCCCGCGGACAGGGGGTTATCTATGGCTACACCTTC
-,TRBJ1-1,TRBV9,TRBD1,CASSVGPRQGPTEAFF,TGTGCCAGCAGCGTAGGGCCTCGACAGGGACCTACTGAAGCTTTCTTT
-,TRBJ1-2,TRBV4-1,-,CASSQERTASRNGYTF,TGCGCCAGCAGCCAAGAAAGGACTGCCTCCCGGAATGGCTACACCTTC
-,TRBJ1-5,TRBV27,-,CASSLVGRRVGQPQHF,TGTGCCAGCAGTTTAGTAGGTCGCAGGGTGGGTCAGCCCCAGCATTTT
few,TRBJ1-2,TRBV7-9,-,CASRGTGNYGYTF,TGTGCCAGCAGGGGGACGGGTAACTATGGCTACACCTTC
once,TRBJ1-1,TRBV5-6,TRBD1,CASSLRQYRGGTEAFF,TGTGCCAGCAGCTTGCGGCAATACAGGGGAGGCACTGAAGCTTTCTTT
-,TRBJ2-6,TRBV27,-,CASSLVGITGMAIFSGANVLTF,TGTGCCAGCAGTTTAGTAGGGATCACCGGGATGGCTATATTCTCTGGGGCCAACGTCCTGACTTTC
-,TRBJ1-4,TRBV5-1,-,CASSLAIGEDEKLFF,TGCGCCAGCAGCTTGGCCATAGGGGAGGACGAAAAACTGTTTTTT
once,TRBJ2-6,TRBV29-1,-,CSVFPLGANVLTF,TGCAGCGTTTTTCCGTTGGGGGCCAACGTCCTGACTTTC
-,TRBJ2-5,TRBV5-1,TRBD1,CASSPRGDRVGQETQYF,TGCGCCAGCAGCCCCCGAGGGGACAGGGTCGGCCAAGAGACCCAGTACTTC
few,TRBJ1-2,TRBV30,-,CAWTPGLGYTF,TGTGCCTGGACCCCGGGACTTGGCTACACCTTC
-,TRBJ2-7,TRBV7-2,-,CASSLVPRSYEQYF,TGTGCCAGCAGCTTAGTTCCACGGTCCTACGAGCAGTACTTC
once,TRBJ1-5,TRBV19,-,CASSSGLNQPQHF,TGTGCCAGTAGCTCGGGACTAAATCAGCCCCAGCATTTT
few,TRBJ2-1,TRBV14,TRBD1,CASSQAGDRFYNEQFF,TGTGCCAGCAGCCAAGCCGGGGACAGGTTCTACAATGAGCAGTTCTTC
few,TRBJ1-2,TRBV2,-,CASSQTGDLYGYTF,TGTGCCAGCAGCCAAACAGGAGATCTCTATGGCTACACCTTC
-,TRBJ2-6,TRBV28,-,CASKGGASGANVLTF,TGTGCCAGCAAGGGGGGGGCCTCTGGGGCCAACGTCCTGACTTTC